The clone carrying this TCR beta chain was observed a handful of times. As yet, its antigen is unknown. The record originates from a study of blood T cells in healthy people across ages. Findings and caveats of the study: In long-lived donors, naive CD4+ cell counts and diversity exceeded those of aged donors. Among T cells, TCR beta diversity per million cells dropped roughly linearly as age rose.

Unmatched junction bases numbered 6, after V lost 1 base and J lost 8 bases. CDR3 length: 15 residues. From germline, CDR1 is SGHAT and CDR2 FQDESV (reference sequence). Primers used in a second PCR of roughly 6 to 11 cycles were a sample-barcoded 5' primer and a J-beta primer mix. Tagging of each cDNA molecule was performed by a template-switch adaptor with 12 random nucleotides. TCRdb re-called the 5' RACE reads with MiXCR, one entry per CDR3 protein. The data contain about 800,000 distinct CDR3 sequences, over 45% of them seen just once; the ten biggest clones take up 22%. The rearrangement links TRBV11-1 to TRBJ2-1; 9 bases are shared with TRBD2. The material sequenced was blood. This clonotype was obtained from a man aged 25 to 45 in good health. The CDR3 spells CASSLEGSGSDEQFF. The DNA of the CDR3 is TGTGCCAGCAGCTTAGAGGGTAGCGGGAGTGATGAGCAGTTCTTC.